Listed below are T cell receptor beta chains from one sample, sequenced in a study of shared clonotypes between healthy human individuals. The assay was immunoSEQ multiplex PCR, and TCRdb's table has in-frame clones only and misses some. The sample has fewer than 1.8 million clones; approximately 98.5% are singletons. The specimen was naive CD4+ T cells sorted from blood. The receptors come from a man between 25 and 39 years old in good health. Each CDR3 is given without its conserved first and last residue. Fields, in order: CDR3 length, V gene, J gene, CDR3 protein.

cdr3_length: 14
v_call: TRBV5-1
j_call: TRBJ2-1
cdr3_aa: ASSLEGLTPYNEQF

cdr3_length: 17
v_call: TRBV19
j_call: TRBJ1-5
cdr3_aa: ASSILGTGNHHSNQPQH

cdr3_length: 11
v_call: TRBV7-9
j_call: TRBJ2-5
cdr3_aa: ASSLGALETQY

cdr3_length: 17
v_call: TRBV15
j_call: TRBJ1-2
cdr3_aa: ATSRESPGQILTNYGYT

cdr3_length: 11
v_call: TRBV7-2
j_call: TRBJ2-2
cdr3_aa: ASSLISPGELF

cdr3_length: 9
v_call: TRBV20-1
j_call: TRBJ1-1
cdr3_aa: STEVNTEAF

cdr3_length: 12
v_call: TRBV9
j_call: TRBJ2-1
cdr3_aa: ASSTISGRNEQF

cdr3_length: 14
v_call: TRBV10-3
j_call: TRBJ2-7
cdr3_aa: AIRRGRGPLEREQY

cdr3_length: 13
v_call: TRBV25-1
j_call: TRBJ1-1
cdr3_aa: ASSAGGRGITEAF

cdr3_length: 9
v_call: TRBV5-6
j_call: TRBJ1-1
cdr3_aa: ASSWSSEAF

cdr3_length: 9
v_call: TRBV28
j_call: TRBJ2-7
cdr3_aa: ASSLFAEQY

cdr3_length: 15
v_call: TRBV7-6
j_call: TRBJ2-7
cdr3_aa: ASRQPHRDRLFYEQY

cdr3_length: 14
v_call: TRBV5-8
j_call: TRBJ1-3
cdr3_aa: ASSLLAGTGGNTIY

cdr3_length: 9
v_call: TRBV28
j_call: TRBJ1-1
cdr3_aa: ASSRTQRAF

cdr3_length: 14
v_call: TRBV7-8
j_call: TRBJ2-7
cdr3_aa: ASSLGFLQGAYEQY

cdr3_length: 11
v_call: TRBV11-3
j_call: TRBJ2-7
cdr3_aa: ASSPRPIGEQY

cdr3_length: 13
v_call: TRBV30
j_call: TRBJ1-3
cdr3_aa: AWSARLRSGNTIY

cdr3_length: 14
v_call: TRBV6-1
j_call: TRBJ2-7
cdr3_aa: ASSAPSGIHSYEQY

cdr3_length: 14
v_call: TRBV28
j_call: TRBJ2-7
cdr3_aa: ASTDTWDSHSYEQY

cdr3_length: 13
v_call: TRBV15
j_call: TRBJ1-4
cdr3_aa: ATSRSGTGVEKLF

cdr3_length: 14
v_call: TRBV4-3
j_call: TRBJ2-7
cdr3_aa: ASSQEAVLGTYEQY

cdr3_length: 15
v_call: TRBV14
j_call: TRBJ2-5
cdr3_aa: ASSHGTSGRWRETQY

cdr3_length: 9
v_call: TRBV7-2
j_call: TRBJ2-1
cdr3_aa: ASSLVYEQF

cdr3_length: 11
v_call: TRBV28
j_call: TRBJ2-7
cdr3_aa: ASSLRGSYEQY

cdr3_length: 10
v_call: TRBV11-3
j_call: TRBJ1-1
cdr3_aa: ASSRRGDEAF

cdr3_length: 13
v_call: TRBV7-2
j_call: TRBJ2-7
cdr3_aa: ASSSPGTARHEQY

cdr3_length: 11
v_call: TRBV14
j_call: TRBJ2-7
cdr3_aa: ASSQDRFYEQY

cdr3_length: 9
v_call: TRBV20-1
j_call: TRBJ2-1
cdr3_aa: SARTSAEQF

cdr3_length: 18
v_call: TRBV9
j_call: TRBJ2-3
cdr3_aa: ASSDRTSGRPKTYTDTQY

cdr3_length: 11
v_call: TRBV5-6
j_call: TRBJ1-1
cdr3_aa: ASSLWGNTEAF

cdr3_length: 13
v_call: TRBV6-6
j_call: TRBJ2-1
cdr3_aa: ATNPASGHYNEQF

cdr3_length: 13
v_call: TRBV7-2
j_call: TRBJ2-1
cdr3_aa: ASSLDRVSYNEQF

cdr3_length: 11
v_call: TRBV5-1
j_call: TRBJ1-1
cdr3_aa: ASSLERISEAF

cdr3_length: 11
v_call: TRBV28
j_call: TRBJ2-2
cdr3_aa: ASSGPNTGELF

cdr3_length: 16
v_call: TRBV19
j_call: TRBJ2-6
cdr3_aa: ASATRGRGLVGANVLT

cdr3_length: 15
v_call: TRBV9
j_call: TRBJ2-5
cdr3_aa: ASSAPFGGRLQETQY

cdr3_length: 12
v_call: TRBV7-9
j_call: TRBJ2-5
cdr3_aa: ASTQGSGLETQY

cdr3_length: 12
v_call: TRBV9
j_call: TRBJ2-5
cdr3_aa: ASSSGLARETQY

cdr3_length: 11
v_call: TRBV10-3
j_call: TRBJ2-1
cdr3_aa: AILAETYNEQF

cdr3_length: 13
v_call: TRBV28
j_call: TRBJ2-7
cdr3_aa: ASSSINRVLLEQY

cdr3_length: 12
v_call: TRBV15
j_call: TRBJ2-3
cdr3_aa: ATSRGQFTDTQY

cdr3_length: 12
v_call: TRBV29-1
j_call: TRBJ2-5
cdr3_aa: SVGGQGFPETQY

cdr3_length: 12
v_call: TRBV11-2
j_call: TRBJ2-3
cdr3_aa: ASSGGQGAGTQY

cdr3_length: 14
v_call: TRBV5-1
j_call: TRBJ2-1
cdr3_aa: ASSWTTGTGLGEQF

cdr3_length: 9
v_call: TRBV29-1
j_call: TRBJ2-7
cdr3_aa: SVVGGVEQY

cdr3_length: 13
v_call: TRBV29-1
j_call: TRBJ2-3
cdr3_aa: SAIRGGTSTDTQY

cdr3_length: 14
v_call: TRBV5-6
j_call: TRBJ2-1
cdr3_aa: ASSYSGTSIYNEQF

cdr3_length: 13
v_call: TRBV28
j_call: TRBJ2-3
cdr3_aa: ASSLGGTIADTQY

cdr3_length: 11
v_call: TRBV10-3
j_call: TRBJ1-1
cdr3_aa: AISFGGNTEAF

cdr3_length: 9
v_call: TRBV5-1
j_call: TRBJ2-1
cdr3_aa: ASSLVDEQF

cdr3_length: 14
v_call: TRBV28
j_call: TRBJ1-5
cdr3_aa: ASSFLFRDSNQPQH

cdr3_length: 14
v_call: TRBV11-2
j_call: TRBJ2-1
cdr3_aa: ASSSQLGSSGNEQF

cdr3_length: 13
v_call: TRBV2
j_call: TRBJ1-5
cdr3_aa: ASSERQLSNQPQH